This T cell receptor beta chain was obtained from a study of OX40 agonist ivuxolimab in advanced cancers. Turning to the study itself: Partial responses were seen in three patients, one with hepatocellular carcinoma and two with cutaneous melanoma.

The repertoire was sequenced with immunoSEQ multiplex PCR; TCRdb's copy has only in-frame clones and lacks some. Of about 25,000 clones in the sample, approximately 83% are singletons; the top ten hold 40% to 55%. This CDR3 is built from 14 residues. Germline assignment: CDR1 MNHNS and CDR2 SASEGT. The chain couples TRBV6-1 to TRBJ2-5; TRBD2 is a possible D gene (5 bases). The J call is in doubt because the DNA end fits TRBJ2-7 better. This TCR came from an adult with an advanced solid tumor such as melanoma, head and neck, liver or kidney cancer. The source material was CD4+ or CD8+ T cells sorted from blood, sampled in a trial of the OX40 agonist ivuxolimab. CDR3 nucleotide sequence: TGTGCCAGCAGTGATATTTTGAGGGCTGACGAGCAGTACTTC. Amino acid sequence: CASSDILRADEQYF.